Listed below are T cell receptor beta chains from one sample, sequenced in a study of T-cell reconstitution after alpha-beta-depleted transplantation in children. TCRdb called the PCR reads again in MiXCR, with one record for every CDR3 protein. The table records hundreds of thousands of distinct CDR3 sequences, around 17% of them present only once. Sequences were derived from PBMCs, mostly from graft donor cells, sampled 360 days after TCRalphabeta/CD19-depleted stem cell transplant. The receptors were sampled from a male patient younger than 18 who had a stem cell transplant for acute lymphoblastic leukemia, so the T cells may come from the graft donor. The CDR3 runs from the conserved cysteine through the conserved F or W.

v_call	cdr3_length	j_call	cdr3_aa
TRBV20-1	15	TRBJ1-2	CSASSTTWGLYGYTF
TRBV5-1	15	TRBJ2-1	CASSFSRQGANEQFF
TRBV5-1	17	TRBJ2-3	CASSLELAGGLTDTQYF
TRBV20-1	14	TRBJ2-1	CSAKRLSSYNEQFF
TRBV7-8	16	TRBJ1-4	CASSSSRWGGNEKLFF
TRBV10-3	11	TRBJ2-1	CAISPYNEQFF
TRBV5-1	14	TRBJ2-3	CASFGDRFPDTQYF
TRBV29-1	16	TRBJ2-3	CSALGWAGGGADTQYF
TRBV20-1	13	TRBJ1-3	CSASAVDRNTIYF
TRBV7-6	15	TRBJ1-6	CASSLVAADNSPLHF
TRBV11-2	14	TRBJ1-4	CASSLAGLNEKLFF
TRBV2	17	TRBJ2-7	CASSEAIRRVKGDEQYF
TRBV29-1	14	TRBJ2-5	CSVDKVGAGETQYF
TRBV20-1	13	TRBJ2-1	CSASGLALDEQFF
TRBV29-1	14	TRBJ2-4	CSVAGFYLPNIQYF
TRBV29-1	14	TRBJ1-2	CSVGGGTGNYGYTF
TRBV5-1	17	TRBJ2-7	CASSSTGRTSKTYEQYF
TRBV12-3/TRBV12-4	16	TRBJ2-3	CASSFHGTWGPDTQYF
TRBV11-2	14	TRBJ2-1	CASSPWTTYNEQFF
TRBV20-1	15	TRBJ2-7	CSARDRTGISYEQYF
TRBV2	10	TRBJ2-7	CASLSAEQYF
TRBV2	14	TRBJ2-7	CASRRREGLDEQYF
TRBV20-1	13	TRBJ2-3	CSAIRAQSDTQYF
TRBV5-5	17	TRBJ2-3	CASSLVSGLHSTDTQYF
TRBV15	14	TRBJ2-5	CATSRGGNGETQYF
TRBV18	16	TRBJ2-7	CASSPMPDRAAYEQYF
TRBV6-5	16	TRBJ2-1	CASSYHGTFPYNEQFF
TRBV10-3	14	TRBJ2-7	CAISEGGTIGEQYF
TRBV5-5	14	TRBJ2-5	CASTKTGSLETQYF
TRBV4-1	15	TRBJ2-5	CASSATGTPSETQYF
TRBV5-1	17	TRBJ2-2	CASSLGVVHSNTGELFF
TRBV5-1	14	TRBJ2-2	CASFPGQGHGELFF
TRBV20-1	14	TRBJ2-3	CSAEGGPDTDTQYF
TRBV28	12	TRBJ2-7	CASRDLLYEQYF
TRBV7-9	17	TRBJ2-7	CASSFPTSGRSSYEQYF
TRBV7-8	13	TRBJ2-1	CASSSGTENEQFF
TRBV18	18	TRBJ2-3	CASSPRDRITGSTDTQYF